These T cell receptor beta chains were read from a single sample in a study of T cells in localized non-small cell lung cancer. Assay: immunoSEQ multiplex PCR; the TCRdb copy retains only in-frame clones and omits some. Seen here are 20,000 to 30,000 clones, about nine tenths observed once, and the top ten hold over 13%. This material consisted of peripheral blood, taken before any cancer treatment. The source of these receptors is a female donor of 60 years or more with stage II squamous cell lung carcinoma. The CDR3 runs from the conserved cysteine through the conserved F or W. The D gene is left open where the match is weak. Clone size, where shown, is once, few, many, or a class for clones that have expanded.

>TRBV19|TRBJ1-1|TRBD1|-
TGTGCCAGTGTTGGTGCGGGACAGGGCTTCACTGAAGCTTTCTTT
CASVGAGQGFTEAFF
>TRBV9|TRBJ2-5|TRBD2|-
TGTGCCAGCAGCTCGGGAGTAGCGGGAGGGCACCGAGAGACCCAGTACTTC
CASSSGVAGGHRETQYF
>TRBV7-9|TRBJ2-5|-|-
TGTGCCAGCAGCTTTGGGCAGGGGCAAGAGACCCAGTACTTC
CASSFGQGQETQYF
>TRBV5-6|TRBJ1-3|-|-
TGTGCCAGCAGCCCGGGCCACTCTGGAAACACCATATATTTT
CASSPGHSGNTIYF
>TRBV19|TRBJ2-1|TRBD2|-
TGTGCCAGTAGTACCACTGGGGGGGTCGGTGAGCAGTTCTTC
CASSTTGGVGEQFF
>TRBV4-3|TRBJ1-2|TRBD1|-
TGCGCCAGCAGCCAAGATGCGCAGGCAGGGGGCGCGGAAGGCTACACCTTC
CASSQDAQAGGAEGYTF
>TRBV28|TRBJ2-3|-|once
TGTGCCAGCAGTTTAGCGGCAGATACGCAGTATTTT
CASSLAADTQYF
>TRBV15|TRBJ2-5|TRBD1|-
TGTGCCACCAGCAGAGAACAGGGGGCGGGAGAGACCCAGTACTTC
CATSREQGAGETQYF
>TRBV4-1|TRBJ1-6|TRBD1|once
TGCGCCAGCAGCAAAGACCCGGGACAGGTTAATTCACCCCTCCACTTT
CASSKDPGQVNSPLHF
>TRBV7-2|TRBJ2-5|TRBD2|-
TGTGCCAGCAGCTGGAGGACTAGCGGGGAGGAGACCCAGTACTTC
CASSWRTSGEETQYF
>TRBV27|TRBJ2-1|TRBD2|-
TGTGCCAGCAGCACGCTCCCCTCGACTAGCGTCTCCTACAATGAGCAGTTCTTC
CASSTLPSTSVSYNEQFF
>TRBV30|TRBJ1-5|-|-
TGTGCCTGGAGTGTACGACTATCCCATCAGCCCCAGCATTTT
CAWSVRLSHQPQHF
>TRBV5-1|TRBJ1-1|-|-
TGCGCCAGCAGACAGATCCAGGGAACGGGAGCTTTCTTT
CASRQIQGTGAFF
>TRBV7-9|TRBJ2-3|-|-
TGTGCCAGCAGCTTGGACAGTGGAAACACAGATACGCAGTATTTT
CASSLDSGNTDTQYF
>TRBV9|TRBJ1-2|TRBD1|-
TGTGCCAGCAGCGCCCCGGGACAGATCTATGGCTACACCTTC
CASSAPGQIYGYTF
>TRBV19|TRBJ1-6|TRBD1|few
TGTGCCAGTACGCAGGACAGGGAGTTGAATTCACCCCTCCACTTT
CASTQDRELNSPLHF
>TRBV11-2|TRBJ1-1|-|-
TGTGCCAGCAGCTTAGATGGACAGTACACTGAAGCTTTCTTT
CASSLDGQYTEAFF
>TRBV11-1|TRBJ2-7|-|-
TGTGCCAGCAGCTTAGGGCAGGATATCTACGAGCAGTACTTC
CASSLGQDIYEQYF
>TRBV10-2|TRBJ1-3|-|-
TGCGCCAGCAGTGAGGGGAACACCATATATTTT
CASSEGNTIYF
>TRBV2|TRBJ1-1|TRBD1|-
TGTGCCAGCAGTGAAGGACAGGGGAGGAAGACTGAAGCTTTCTTT
CASSEGQGRKTEAFF
>TRBV6-5|TRBJ1-2|-|few
TGTGCCAGCAGTAAGGACAGCGGTGGCTACACCTTC
CASSKDSGGYTF
>TRBV9|TRBJ2-2|TRBD2|-
TGTGCCAGCAGCGCGACTAGCGGGGGCCTGAACACCGGGGAGCTGTTTTTT
CASSATSGGLNTGELFF
>TRBV29-1|TRBJ2-3|-|-
TGCAGCGCCGGGGGGCTAGCTGGAGATACGCAGTATTTT
CSAGGLAGDTQYF
>TRBV4-3|TRBJ2-5|-|-
TGCGCCAGCAGCCAAGATAGGGGGGCAGTAGGGACCCAGTACTTC
CASSQDRGAVGTQYF
>TRBV2|TRBJ1-3|-|-
TGTGCCAGCAGTGCAGGTGGAAACACCATATATTTT
CASSAGGNTIYF
>TRBV6-5|TRBJ1-1|-|-
TGTGCCAGCAGTTACGCAGTTAACACTGAAGCTTTCTTT
CASSYAVNTEAFF
>TRBV2|TRBJ1-4|TRBD1|-
TGTGCCAGCAGTTTACAGGGGACTAATGAAAAACTGTTTTTT
CASSLQGTNEKLFF
>TRBV19|TRBJ2-3|-|-
TGTGCCAGTAATTCGGGCCTGACAGATACGCAGTATTTT
CASNSGLTDTQYF
>TRBV9|TRBJ2-3|-|-
TGTGCCAGCAGCCCCGGGGCCCCTGCGCAGTATTTT
CASSPGAPAQYF
>TRBV28|TRBJ2-7|-|-
TGTGCCAGCAGTTCCCGGGACGTCTACGAGCAGTACTTC
CASSSRDVYEQYF
>TRBV7-2|TRBJ1-5|-|few
TGTGCCAGCAGCTTAAGGGGACACGCTCAGCCCCAGCATTTT
CASSLRGHAQPQHF
>TRBV6-5|TRBJ2-2|-|-
TGTGCCAGCGTACAGGCAGTCTCCGGGGAGCTGTTTTTT
CASVQAVSGELFF
>TRBV12-5|TRBJ1-1|-|-
TGTGCTAGTGTCCAGAATACCGGGGGCTTCACTGAAGCTTTCTTT
CASVQNTGGFTEAFF
>TRBV18|TRBJ2-7|-|-
TGTGCCAGCTCACCTCACCGGGACCCTGGGGACGAGCAGTACTTC
CASSPHRDPGDEQYF
>TRBV2|TRBJ2-7|-|-
TGTGCCAGCAGCGAAACACAGGCTTACTCCTACGAGCAGTACTTC
CASSETQAYSYEQYF
>TRBV7-2|TRBJ2-3|-|-
TGTGCCAGCAGCTTTAGCCCGGGAGATACGCAGTATTTT
CASSFSPGDTQYF
>TRBV9|TRBJ2-5|TRBD2|-
TGTGCCAGCAGCCCCTCTAGCGGGGGGGCCGAAGAGACCCAGTACTTC
CASSPSSGGAEETQYF
>TRBV2|TRBJ1-4|-|few
TGTGCCAGCAGTAGTCAGGCTAATGAAAAACTGTTTTTT
CASSSQANEKLFF